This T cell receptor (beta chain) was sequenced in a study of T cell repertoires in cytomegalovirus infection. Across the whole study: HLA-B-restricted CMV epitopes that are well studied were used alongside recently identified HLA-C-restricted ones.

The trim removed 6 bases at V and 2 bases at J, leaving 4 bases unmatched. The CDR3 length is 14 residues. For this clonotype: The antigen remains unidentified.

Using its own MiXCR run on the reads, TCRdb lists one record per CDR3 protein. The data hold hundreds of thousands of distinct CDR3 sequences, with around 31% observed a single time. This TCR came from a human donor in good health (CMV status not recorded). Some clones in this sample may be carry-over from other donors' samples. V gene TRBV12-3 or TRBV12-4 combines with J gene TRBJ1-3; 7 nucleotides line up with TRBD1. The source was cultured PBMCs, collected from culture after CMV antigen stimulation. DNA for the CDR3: TGTGCCAGCAGACTGACAGGGACTGGAAACACCATATATTTT. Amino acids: CASRLTGTGNTIYF.